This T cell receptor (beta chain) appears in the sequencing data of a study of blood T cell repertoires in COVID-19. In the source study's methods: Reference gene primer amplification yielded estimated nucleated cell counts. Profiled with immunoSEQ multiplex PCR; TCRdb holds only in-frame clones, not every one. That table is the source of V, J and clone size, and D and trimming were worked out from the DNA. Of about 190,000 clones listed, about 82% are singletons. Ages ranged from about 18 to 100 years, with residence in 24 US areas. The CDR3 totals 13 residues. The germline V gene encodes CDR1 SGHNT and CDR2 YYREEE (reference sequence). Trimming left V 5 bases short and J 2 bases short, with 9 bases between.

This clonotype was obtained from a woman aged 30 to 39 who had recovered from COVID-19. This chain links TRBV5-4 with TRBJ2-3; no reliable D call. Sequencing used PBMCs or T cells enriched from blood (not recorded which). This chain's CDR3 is CASSYDSTDTQYF. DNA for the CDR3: TGTGCCAGCAGTTACGACTCCACAGATACGCAGTATTTT.